Many counts were recorded for the clone carrying this T cell receptor beta chain. The target antigen is unknown. These data come from a study of T-cell reconstitution after alpha-beta-depleted transplantation in children. Study-level findings and limits: A year had passed since transplant, and T-cell counts and diversity by then came mostly from newly produced T cells.

The authors prepared the TCRbeta library with unique molecular identifiers. TCRdb re-analysed the PCR reads in MiXCR, keeping a single row per CDR3 protein. The table shows about 260,000 distinct CDR3 sequences, with around 10% occurring only once. The CDR3 totals 17 residues. V trimming: 5 bases; J trimming: 1 base; junction bases outside the gene matches: 7. The chain couples TRBV12-3 or TRBV12-4 to TRBJ2-7, with TRBD2 matching 14 bases. Sequencing was performed on peripheral blood, taken 180 days after TCRalphabeta/CD19-depleted stem cell transplant. The sequence was collected from a male patient between 2 and 15 years old who had a stem cell transplant for chronic granulomatous disease, so the T cells may come from the graft donor. CDR3 nucleotide sequence: TGTGCCAGCAGTCCACGGACTAGCGGGAGGAAATCCTACGAGCAGTACTTC. Translation: CASSPRTSGRKSYEQYF.